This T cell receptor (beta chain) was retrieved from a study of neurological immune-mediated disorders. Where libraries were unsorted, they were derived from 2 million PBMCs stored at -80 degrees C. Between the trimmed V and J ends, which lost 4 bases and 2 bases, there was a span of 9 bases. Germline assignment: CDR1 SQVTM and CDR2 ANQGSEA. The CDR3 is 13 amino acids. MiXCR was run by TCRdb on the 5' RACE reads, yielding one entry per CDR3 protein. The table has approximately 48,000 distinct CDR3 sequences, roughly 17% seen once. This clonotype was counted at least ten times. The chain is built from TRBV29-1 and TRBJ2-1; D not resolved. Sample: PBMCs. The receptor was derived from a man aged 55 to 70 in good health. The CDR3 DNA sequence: TGCAGCGTTGGGAGCGTTACCTACAATGAGCAGTTCTTC. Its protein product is CSVGSVTYNEQFF.